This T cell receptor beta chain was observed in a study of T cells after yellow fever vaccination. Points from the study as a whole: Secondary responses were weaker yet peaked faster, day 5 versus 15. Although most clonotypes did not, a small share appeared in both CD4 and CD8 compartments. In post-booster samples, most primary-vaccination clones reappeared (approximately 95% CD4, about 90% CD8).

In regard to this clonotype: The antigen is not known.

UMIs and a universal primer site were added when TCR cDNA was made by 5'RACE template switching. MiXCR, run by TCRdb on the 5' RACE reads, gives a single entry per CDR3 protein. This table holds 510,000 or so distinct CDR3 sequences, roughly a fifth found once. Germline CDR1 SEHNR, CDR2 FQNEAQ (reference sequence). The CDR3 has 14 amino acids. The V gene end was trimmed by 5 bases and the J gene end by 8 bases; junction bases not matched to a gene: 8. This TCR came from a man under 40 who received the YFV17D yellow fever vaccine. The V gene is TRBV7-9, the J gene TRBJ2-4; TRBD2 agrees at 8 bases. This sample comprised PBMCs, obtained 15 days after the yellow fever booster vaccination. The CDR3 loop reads CASSVREGGDIQYF. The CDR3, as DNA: TGTGCCAGCAGCGTTCGGGAGGGGGGGGACATTCAGTACTTC.